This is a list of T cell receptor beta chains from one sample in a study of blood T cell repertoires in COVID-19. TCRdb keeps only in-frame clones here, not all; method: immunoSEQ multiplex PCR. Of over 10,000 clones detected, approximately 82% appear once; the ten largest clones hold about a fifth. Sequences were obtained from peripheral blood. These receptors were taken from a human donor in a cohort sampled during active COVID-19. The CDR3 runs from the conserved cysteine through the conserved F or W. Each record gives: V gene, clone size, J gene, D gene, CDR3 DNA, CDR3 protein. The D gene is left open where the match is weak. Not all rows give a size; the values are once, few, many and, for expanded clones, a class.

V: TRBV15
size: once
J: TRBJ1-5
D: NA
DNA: TGTGCCACCAGCAGGACTTCTCCAGCCAACAATCAGCCCCAGCATTTT
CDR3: CATSRTSPANNQPQHF

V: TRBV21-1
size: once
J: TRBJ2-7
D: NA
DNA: TGTGCCAGCATTCCTCCTAGAGCGCACCATACCTACGAGCAGTACTTC
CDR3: CASIPPRAHHTYEQYF

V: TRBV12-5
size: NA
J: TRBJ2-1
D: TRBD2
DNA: TGTGCTAGTGGTCTACTGCGGGGGAAGCAGTTCTTC
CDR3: CASGLLRGKQFF

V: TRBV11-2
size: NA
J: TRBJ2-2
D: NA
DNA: TGTGCCAGCAGCTTATATACTAGTTCCACCGGGGAGCTGTTTTTT
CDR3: CASSLYTSSTGELFF

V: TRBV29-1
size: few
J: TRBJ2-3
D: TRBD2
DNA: TGCAGCGTGACTAGCGGGGAAACAAGCACAGATACGCAGTATTTT
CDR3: CSVTSGETSTDTQYF

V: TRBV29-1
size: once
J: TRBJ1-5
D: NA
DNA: TGCAGCGTTGGGGGAGGTAACAATCAGCCCCAGCATTTT
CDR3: CSVGGGNNQPQHF

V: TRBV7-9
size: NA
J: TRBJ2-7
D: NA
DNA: TGTGCCAGCAGTTCCAGGGGACCTTCACCCTACGAGCAGTACTTC
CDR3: CASSSRGPSPYEQYF

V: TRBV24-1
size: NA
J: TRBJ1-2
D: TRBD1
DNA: TGTGCCACCAACCACAGGGGGGCCGGCTACACCTTC
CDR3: CATNHRGAGYTF

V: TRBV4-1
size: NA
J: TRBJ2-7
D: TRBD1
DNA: TGCGCCAGCAGCCCATTCCGGGACAGAGGCTCCTACGAGCAGTACTTC
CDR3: CASSPFRDRGSYEQYF

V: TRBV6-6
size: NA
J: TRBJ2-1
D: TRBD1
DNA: TGTGCCAGCAGTTACACAGGGGGCGCCTACAATGAGCAGTTCTTC
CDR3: CASSYTGGAYNEQFF

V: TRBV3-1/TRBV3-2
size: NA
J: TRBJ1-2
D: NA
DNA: TGTGCCAGCAGCACCGGGAGTCCCTATGGCTACACCTTC
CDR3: CASSTGSPYGYTF

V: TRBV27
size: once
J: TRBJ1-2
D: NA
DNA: TGTGCCAGCAGTTTCACGACAGGAGAACTTGGCTACACCTTC
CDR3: CASSFTTGELGYTF

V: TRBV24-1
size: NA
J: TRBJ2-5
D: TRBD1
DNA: TGTGCCACCAGTGACACGGACAGGGGGCTCCAAGAGACCCAGTACTTC
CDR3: CATSDTDRGLQETQYF

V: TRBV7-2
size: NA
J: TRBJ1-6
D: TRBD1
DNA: TGTGCCAGCAGCCCTGACAGGGGGCATTCACCCCTCCACTTT
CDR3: CASSPDRGHSPLHF

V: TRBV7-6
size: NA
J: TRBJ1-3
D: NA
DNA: TGTGCCAGCAGCCGATCGACAGACGTCGATAACACCATATATTTT
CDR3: CASSRSTDVDNTIYF

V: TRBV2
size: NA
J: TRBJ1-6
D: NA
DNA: TGTGCCAGCAGTGAAGCGGGGGGGGCCTTCTATTCACCCCTCCACTTT
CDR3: CASSEAGGAFYSPLHF

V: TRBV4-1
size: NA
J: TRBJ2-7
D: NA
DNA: TGCGCCAGCAGCCAAAGGGATACCGGGACTCTTCTAACTGGGGTCTACGAGCAGTACTTC
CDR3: CASSQRDTGTLLTGVYEQYF